The 18 T cell receptor beta chains presented below share a single source sample, sequenced in a study of memory CD4+ T cells and cytomegalovirus serostatus. Data came from immunoSEQ multiplex PCR; TCRdb stores just in-frame clones and leaves some out. The repertoire holds roughly 76,000 clones, with roughly 80% as singletons. The sort gate was single viable CD3+CD4+CD8-CD45RO+ cells for memory CD4+ T cells. Specimen: memory CD4+ T cells from blood. These receptors all come from an adult in good health and CMV-seropositive.

This clone showed up many times. The chain employs TRBV9 and TRBJ1-1; D is ambiguous. Germline V gives CDR1 SGDLS, CDR2 YYNGEE. The CDR3 spans 13 residues. V lost 3 bases and J 0 bases, leaving 6 bases between the germline ends. CDR3 sequence (DNA): TGTGCCAGCAGCGGAACAGTGAACACTGAAGCTTTCTTT. It translates to CASSGTVNTEAFF.

The V call is TRBV19, the J call TRBJ2-7; 9 nucleotides align to TRBD1. J was trimmed by 6 bases and V by 4 bases; bases with no gene match: 7. The V gene's germline CDR1 is LNHDA and CDR2 SQIVND (reference sequence). The CDR3 runs 14 residues. The CDR3 DNA reads as TGTGCCAGTAGTAAACGGGACAGGGAGTCCGAGCAGTACTTC. Encoded protein: CASSKRDRESEQYF.

The chain links TRBV2 to TRBJ2-7; possibly TRBD1 or TRBD2 for D (5 bases each). The length of the CDR3 is 14 residues. V was shortened by 7 bases and J by 0 bases, with 13 bases between the two germline ends. Germline assignment: CDR1 SNHLY and CDR2 FYNNEI. CDR3 residues: CASIWDRDSYEQYF. CDR3 in DNA: TGTGCCAGCATTTGGGACCGAGACTCCTACGAGCAGTACTTC. Full variable domain (outside the CDR3, taken from reference TRBV2 and TRBJ2-7): EPEVTQTPSHQVTQMGQEVILRCVPISNHLYFYWYRQILGQKVEFLVSFYNNEISEKSEIFDDQFSVERPDGSNFTLKIRSTKLEDSAMYFCASIWDRDSYEQYFGPGTRLTVT.

J is TRBJ2-3 and V is TRBV7-9; possibly TRBD2 for D (6 bases). The V and J ends lost 1 base and 10 bases respectively, with 9 bases between them. Looked up from germline, CDR1 is SEHNR and CDR2 is FQNEAQ (reference sequence). The CDR3 runs to 12 residues. The CDR3: CASSLGRDPQYF. The CDR3 coding sequence is TGTGCCAGCAGCTTAGGGCGGGATCCGCAGTATTTT.

The genes are TRBV5-8 and TRBJ1-1, with TRBD1 as a possible D gene (5 bases). CDR3 length equals 15 residues. Trimming removed 2 bases at V and 6 bases at J, with 17 bases between. Germline V gene data show CDR1 as SGHTS and CDR2 as YDEGEE. CDR3 protein: CASSFRISETAEAFF. CDR3 coding DNA: TGTGCCAGCAGCTTCAGAATTTCTGAGACAGCTGAAGCTTTCTTT.

This clone was detected a few times. The V and J genes are TRBV7-9 and TRBJ1-1; maybe TRBD1 (6 bases). V was clipped by 10 bases and J by 6 bases, with 18 bases between them. The CDR3 has 13 amino acids. CDR1 SEHNR and CDR2 FQNEAQ come from the germline V gene (reference sequence). The DNA of the CDR3 is TGTGCCATCATGGACAGCCCAATGCCTGAAGCTTTCTTT. Its translation: CAIMDSPMPEAFF.

This clone was detected a few times. The genes are TRBV5-1 and TRBJ1-1, with unresolved D. The CDR3 is made up of 14 amino acids. Germline V gene lookup returns CDR1 SGHRS and CDR2 YFSETQ. V was pared by 4 bases and J by 3 bases, with 13 bases between. The CDR3 bases are TGCGCCAGCAGCGGCCTATCGAGGGACACTGAAGCTTTCTTT. It yields the protein CASSGLSRDTEAFF.

The CDR3: CASSLFQISGNTIYF. The DNA of the CDR3 is TGTGCCAGCAGCTTGTTTCAGATATCTGGAAACACCATATATTTT. This rearrangement joins TRBV5-6 to TRBJ1-3; D not certain. This CDR3 comprises 15 residues. The V and J ends lost 1 base and 1 base respectively, with 9 bases between them. CDR1 and CDR2 (germline): SGHDT, YYEEEE. The variable domain in full, with the rest retrieved from reference TRBV5-6 and TRBJ1-3, is DAGVTQSPTHLIKTRGQQVTLRCSPKSGHDTVSWYQQALGQGPQFIFQYYEEEERQRGNFPDRFSGHQFPNYSSELNVNALLLGDSALYLCASSLFQISGNTIYFGEGSWLTVV.

This clone was seen a handful of times. This chain uses TRBV19 with TRBJ1-1; D call uncertain. The V and J ends lost 5 bases and 1 base respectively, with 23 bases between them. This CDR3 comprises 18 residues. Germline CDR1 is LNHDA and CDR2 is SQIVND (reference sequence). CDR3 sequence: CASSPRSYTTARNTEAFF. CDR3 in DNA: TGTGCCAGTAGTCCGCGATCATACACGACCGCTCGGAACACTGAAGCTTTCTTT.

The CDR3 bases are TGTGCCGGCCTAAGGGGCGTGAACACTGAAGCTTTCTTT. Encoded protein: CAGLRGVNTEAFF. V is TRBV7-9 and J is TRBJ1-1; D might be TRBD1 (5 bases). CDR1 is SEHNR, CDR2 FQNEAQ, per germline (reference sequence). Trimming cost V 11 bases and J 0 bases, with 13 bases left between them. CDR3 size: 13 residues.

CDR3 nucleotide sequence: TGTGCCAGCTCCCGGACAGGAGCTAACTATGGCTACACCTTC. It is translated as CASSRTGANYGYTF. The chain links TRBV6-5 to TRBJ1-2, with 7 bases fitting TRBD1. CDR3 length equals 14 residues. The germline V gene has CDR1 MNHEY and CDR2 SVGAGI. V trimming: 8 bases; J trimming: 0 bases; junction bases outside the gene matches: 6.

The chain is built from TRBV7-2 and TRBJ2-5, with D perhaps TRBD1 or TRBD2 (7 bases each). Germline CDR1 SGHTA, CDR2 FQGNSA. The CDR3 spans 13 residues. V lost 5 bases, J lost 4 bases, and 11 bases lay in between. The CDR3 DNA reads as TGTGCCAGCAGCCCAGGGGGGGTAGAGACCCAGTACTTC. Translation gives CASSPGGVETQYF.

The sample holds one count of this clone. The chain links TRBV7-6 to TRBJ2-2, with 9 bases fitting TRBD2. The CDR3 is 16 residues long. Germline-derived CDR1 and CDR2 are SGHVS and FNYEAQ. V shed 6 bases and J 5 bases; nucleotides not matched to a gene: 10. The chain's CDR3 is CASSQRAGGQTGELFF. Here the CDR3 DNA reads TGTGCCAGCAGTCAACGAGCGGGGGGCCAGACCGGGGAGCTGTTTTTT.

In this sample, this clone turned up a few times. The J gene is TRBJ1-2, the V gene TRBV6-5; perhaps TRBD1 as D (6 bases). Germline V gene data show CDR1 as MNHEY and CDR2 as SVGAGI. V was pared by 6 bases and J by 6 bases, with 17 bases between. The CDR3 has 14 amino acids. CDR3 residues: CASSTGQDGHGYTF. The CDR3 DNA is TGTGCCAGCAGCACGGGACAAGACGGTCATGGCTACACCTTC.

This rearrangement joins TRBV7-9 to TRBJ1-1, with D tentatively TRBD1 (5 bases). CDR1 is SEHNR and CDR2 is FQNEAQ in the germline V gene (reference sequence). This CDR3 spans 15 amino acids. Deletions cut 2 bases from V and 1 base from J, with 11 bases between. CDR3 loop: CASSLWAGWNTEAFF. DNA for the CDR3: TGTGCCAGCAGCTTATGGGCAGGGTGGAACACTGAAGCTTTCTTT.

The chain recombines TRBV5-4 with TRBJ2-5; weak D call: TRBD2 (7 bases). V was clipped by 0 bases and J by 1 base, with 10 bases between them. The V gene's germline CDR1 is SGHNT and CDR2 YYREEE (reference sequence). This CDR3 has 15 amino acids. CDR3 nucleotide sequence: TGTGCCAGCAGCTTGGCGGCGGGGGCCCAAGAGACCCAGTACTTC. Amino acid sequence: CASSLAAGAQETQYF. Based on the CDR3 plus reference TRBV5-4 and TRBJ2-5, the full variable domain is ETGVTQSPTHLIKTRGQQVTLRCSSQSGHNTVSWYQQALGQGPQFIFQYYREEENGRGNFPPRFSGLQFPNYSSELNVNALELDDSALYLCASSLAAGAQETQYFGPGTRLLVL.

This sequence joins TRBV10-3 and TRBJ2-7; 8 nucleotides match TRBD1. This CDR3 has 11 amino acids. The ends lost 9 bases at V and 5 bases at J; junction bases unmatched: 3. The germline gives CDR1 ENHRY, CDR2 SYGVKD. The CDR3, as DNA: TGTGCCATAGGACAGGGAAACGAGCAGTACGTC. Translated, it gives CAIGQGNEQYV.

The CDR3 nucleotides read TGTGCCAGTAGTCTACAGGGGACCGAGGGTATGGCCCAGCATTTT. It is translated as CASSLQGTEGMAQHF. The rearrangement links TRBV2 to TRBJ1-5; 7 bases line up with TRBD1. In germline, CDR1 is SNHLY, CDR2 FYNNEI. The CDR3 is made up of 15 amino acids. Trimming at V came to 9 bases and at J to 11 bases, leaving 19 bases not matched to a gene.